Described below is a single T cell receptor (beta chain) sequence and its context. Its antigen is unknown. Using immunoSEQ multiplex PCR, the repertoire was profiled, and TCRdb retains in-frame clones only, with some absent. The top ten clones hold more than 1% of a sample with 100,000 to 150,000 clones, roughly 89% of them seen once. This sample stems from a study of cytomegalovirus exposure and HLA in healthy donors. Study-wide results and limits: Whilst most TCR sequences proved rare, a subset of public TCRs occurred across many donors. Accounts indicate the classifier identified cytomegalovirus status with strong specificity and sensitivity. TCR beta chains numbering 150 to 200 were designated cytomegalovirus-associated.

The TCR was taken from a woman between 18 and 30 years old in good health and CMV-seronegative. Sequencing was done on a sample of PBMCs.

CDR3 nucleotide sequence: TGTGCCAGCATCCTATCGGACACTGAAGCTTTCTTT. It yields the protein CASILSDTEAFF. The rearrangement uses TRBV5-6 and TRBJ1-1; D is unresolved. The germline gives CDR1 SGHDT, CDR2 YYEEEE. The length of the CDR3 is 12 residues. V lost 6 bases and J lost 3, with 9 bases in between. Full variable domain (outside the CDR3, taken from reference TRBV5-6 and TRBJ1-1): DAGVTQSPTHLIKTRGQQVTLRCSPKSGHDTVSWYQQALGQGPQFIFQYYEEEERQRGNFPDRFSGHQFPNYSSELNVNALLLGDSALYLCASILSDTEAFFGQGTRLTVV.